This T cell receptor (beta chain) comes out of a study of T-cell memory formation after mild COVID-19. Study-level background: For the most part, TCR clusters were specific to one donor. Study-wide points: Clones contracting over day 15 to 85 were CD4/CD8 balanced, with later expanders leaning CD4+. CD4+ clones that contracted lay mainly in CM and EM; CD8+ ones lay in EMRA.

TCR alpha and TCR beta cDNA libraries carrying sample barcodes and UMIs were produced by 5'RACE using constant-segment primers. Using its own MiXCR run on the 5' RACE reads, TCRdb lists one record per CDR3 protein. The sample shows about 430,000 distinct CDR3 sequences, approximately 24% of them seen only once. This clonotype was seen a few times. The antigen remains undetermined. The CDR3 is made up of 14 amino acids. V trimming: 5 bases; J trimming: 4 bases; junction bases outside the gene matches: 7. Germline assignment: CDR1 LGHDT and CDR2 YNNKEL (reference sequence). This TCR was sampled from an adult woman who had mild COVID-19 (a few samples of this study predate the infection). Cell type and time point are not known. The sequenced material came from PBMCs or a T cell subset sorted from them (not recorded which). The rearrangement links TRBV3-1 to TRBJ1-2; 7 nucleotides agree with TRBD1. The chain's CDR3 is CASSGRDSIYGYTF. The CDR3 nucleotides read TGTGCCAGCAGCGGCCGGGACAGCATCTATGGCTACACCTTC.